This T cell receptor beta chain was documented in a study of blood T cells in healthy people across ages. A J-beta primer mix and a sample-barcoded 5' primer were used in a second PCR of about 7 to 12 cycles. TCRdb recomputed calls from the 5' RACE reads with MiXCR, one row per CDR3 protein. The sample comprises 1.5 million to 2 million distinct CDR3 sequences, roughly 30% of which are singletons, and roughly 8% rests with the top ten. Roughly 9.2 milliliters of peripheral blood were drawn from each donor into EDTA-treated tubes. There were at least 6 micrograms of total RNA extracted from every sample. This CDR3 has 15 residues. Germline V gene sequence: CDR1 GTSNPN, CDR2 SVGIG (reference sequence). Trimming took off 1 base at V and 2 bases at J, with 12 bases between the two ends. About this clonotype: The antigen remains undetermined.

Regarding the study as a whole: In the absence of known donor CMV status, changes in expanded clonotypes were possibly confounded. In long-lived donors, naive CD4+ cell counts and diversity exceeded those of aged donors.

This TCR was sampled from a woman aged 25 to 39 in good health. This chain joins TRBV30 and TRBJ2-1; D is tentatively TRBD1 or TRBD2 (5 bases each). Material: blood. CDR3: CAWSAGPLTYNEQFF. The CDR3 DNA reads as TGTGCCTGGAGTGCGGGACCACTAACCTACAATGAGCAGTTCTTC.